This T cell receptor beta chain came from a study of Graves' ophthalmopathy and Graves' hyperthyroidism. V lost 2 bases and J lost 1, with 12 bases in between. The CDR3 extends over 16 amino acids. CDR1 is MNHEY and CDR2 is SVGAGI in the germline V gene. This clonotype was found many times. RNA served as the template for amplifying TCR beta CDR3 regions. HTBI-primed RT-PCR formed the first round, and a multiplex PCR formed the second. A single record per CDR3 protein comes from TCRdb applying MiXCR to the multiplex PCR reads. Of hundreds of thousands of distinct CDR3 sequences listed, roughly 20% are singletons.

Material: peripheral blood. The chain uses TRBV6-5 and TRBJ1-5; perhaps TRBD1 as D (6 bases). The clonotype was recovered from a woman aged 18 to 35 with stable Graves' hyperthyroidism. Some clones in this sample may be carry-over from other donors' samples. CDR3 coding DNA: TGTGCCAGCAGTTACCCTACTGGACAGAGCAATCAGCCCCAGCATTTT. Translation gives CASSYPTGQSNQPQHF.